This TCR beta chain was documented in a study of regulatory T cells in long-lasting Graves disease. Building of the TCR beta libraries involved iRepertoire HTBI primers and Arm-PCR of CDR3 regions. TCRdb called the multiplex PCR reads again in MiXCR, with one record for every CDR3 protein. Seen here are some 350,000 distinct CDR3 sequences, roughly 16% observed once, and the top ten hold 20%. The time point denotes: newly diagnosed GD, antithyroid drugs for less than 3 months. RNA from PBMCs was the source of the TCR library. A further study also used this sample, focusing on T cells in Graves' hyperthyroidism and ophthalmopathy. Per that paper: Graves' hyperthyroidism is called stable when ophthalmopathy does not progress within 18 months. HTBI primers were the set used in a first-round RT-PCR of the TCR CDR3. Clonotypes that were expanded in thyroid above 0.001 mostly appeared in blood too.

The TCR sequence derives from a woman under 30 with Graves disease. The sequences come from peripheral blood mononuclear cells (PBMCs), collected at new diagnosis, from a patient treated with antithyroid drugs.

CDR3: CASSTDRNQPQHF. As DNA, the CDR3 is TGTGCCAGCAGCACCGACAGGAATCAGCCCCAGCATTTT. This chain uses TRBV6-1 with TRBJ1-5; D is perhaps TRBD1 (6 bases). The CDR3 covers 13 residues. V shed 6 bases and J shed 4 bases, with 10 bases lying between them. Germline V gives CDR1 MNHNS, CDR2 SASEGT.